This entry describes one T cell receptor (beta chain). This clone turned up a few times. Its recognized antigen is unknown. No base-level quality is on record; no much larger clone is a single base apart. The sample originates from a study of blood T cell repertoires in COVID-19 (dated by TCRdb to the early 2020s). With respect to the entire study: Samples from collaborators originated in the United States, Italy and Spain and spanned both the acute and convalescent phases of COVID-19. Sample metadata almost always included a de-identified subject ID, COVID-19 status, age in years and sex. The samples were drawn from two sources: the first 160 participants of the ongoing ImmuneRACE study, and 1,200 or so subjects contributed by 6 global collaborators. The prospective study material was composed of cDNA or gDNA derived from T cells, B-cell-depleted T cells, or PBMCs. Where available, HLA class I and class II types were obtained from metadata supplied by the sample provider rather than from assay-based typing. The dataset comprised deeply sampled blood TCRbeta repertoires from subjects exposed to, actively infected with, or recovered from COVID-19. The repertoires were released in a freely available public database meant as a resource for research on the immune response to SARS-CoV-2.

Results the study describes overall, beyond this receptor: Clinical and demographic metadata were provided uncurated, with the amount varying by source and participant.

Collaborating institutions collected whole blood in K2EDTA tubes following their own protocols. For TCRbeta analysis, collaborator samples were shipped as frozen whole blood, as isolated PBMCs, or as DNA extracted from either sample type. The immunoSEQ Assay, a bias-controlled multiplex PCR, was used to amplify TCRbeta CDR3 regions from genomic DNA. On the authors' methods: Nucleated cell counts per sample were estimated from amplification of reference gene primers within the assay. To quantify the absolute abundance of each unique TCRbeta CDR3 rearrangement, sequence reads were collapsed and filtered. Productive Simpson clonality was computed per sample as the square root of Simpson's diversity index over productive rearrangements. Not all clones reach the TCRdb copy of this immuneACCESS table, which keeps in-frame sequences only. Checked studies attribute under half of the gap to unresolved V genes and leave the rest unexplained. For V, J and clone size, that table is used; D and trimming come from the DNA. For this sample there are some 530,000 clones; approximately 85% appear just once. The ten largest clonotypes hold 3.2% of the sample.

Taken from cysteine to phenylalanine, the CDR3 has 16 residues. The only DNA kept is the CDR3, 48 bases in frame from the first base. The germline V gene (reference sequence) specifies PRHDT as CDR1 and FYEKMQ as CDR2. Clipping removes 1 base from V and 8 bases from J, with 5 as the unmatched junction base count. The sample comprised peripheral blood. This TCR came from a human donor in a cohort sampled during active COVID-19. The chain is made from TRBV13 and TRBJ2-1, with 13 bases matching TRBD2. Here the CDR3 is given as CASSLVGLAGNDEQFF. The DNA sequence is TGTGCCAGCAGCTTAGTGGGACTAGCGGGAAACGATGAGCAGTTCTTC.